This T cell receptor (beta chain) was sequenced during a study of blood T cell repertoires in COVID-19. The wider study: The samples span acute and convalescent COVID-19 from the United States, Italy and Spain.

The Seattle patients joined while their infection was active and were tracked longitudinally afterward. The germline V gene encodes CDR1 SGHTA and CDR2 FQGNSA. The V end was cut by 5 bases, the J end by 2 bases, with 11 bases between. CDR3 length: 14 residues. Original analysis: Nucleated cell counts were estimated from reference gene primer amplification. The table came from immunoSEQ multiplex PCR; TCRdb's copy has only in-frame clones and leaves some out. The DNA was the basis for D and trimming; V, J and clone size are from that table. The repertoire holds about 59,000 clones, over 75% seen once, with about 31% in the top ten.

The rearrangement links TRBV7-2 to TRBJ2-3; possible D gene TRBD2, 6 bases. The clonotype comes from a man aged 60 to 75 with COVID-19, enrolled during active disease. Sequencing was done on a sample of peripheral blood. The CDR3 DNA reads as TGTGCCAGCAGCCCGGACTACTTCACAGATACGCAGTATTTT. Protein product: CASSPDYFTDTQYF.